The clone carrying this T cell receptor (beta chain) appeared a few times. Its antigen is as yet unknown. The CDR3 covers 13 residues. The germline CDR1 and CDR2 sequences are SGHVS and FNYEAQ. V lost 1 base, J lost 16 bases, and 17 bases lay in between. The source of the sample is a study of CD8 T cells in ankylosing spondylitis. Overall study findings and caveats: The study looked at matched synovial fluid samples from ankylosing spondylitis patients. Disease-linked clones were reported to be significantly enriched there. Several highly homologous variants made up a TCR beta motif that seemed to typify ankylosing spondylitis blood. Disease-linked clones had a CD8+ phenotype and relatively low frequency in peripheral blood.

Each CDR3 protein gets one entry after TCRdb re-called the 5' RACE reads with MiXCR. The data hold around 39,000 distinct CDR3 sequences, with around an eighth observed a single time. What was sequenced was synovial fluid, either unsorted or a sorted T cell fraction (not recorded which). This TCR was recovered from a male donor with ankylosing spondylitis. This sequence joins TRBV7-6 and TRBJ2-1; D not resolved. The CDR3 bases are TGTGCCAGCAGCTTAGACCCAACTAATGACGTCTTCTTC. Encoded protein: CASSLDPTNDVFF. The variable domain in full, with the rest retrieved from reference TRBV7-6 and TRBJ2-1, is GAGVSQSPRYKVTKRGQDVALRCDPISGHVSLYWYRQALGQGPEFLTYFNYEAQQDKSGLPNDRFSAERPEGSISTLTIQRTEQRDSAMYRCASSLDPTNDVFFGPGTRLTVL.